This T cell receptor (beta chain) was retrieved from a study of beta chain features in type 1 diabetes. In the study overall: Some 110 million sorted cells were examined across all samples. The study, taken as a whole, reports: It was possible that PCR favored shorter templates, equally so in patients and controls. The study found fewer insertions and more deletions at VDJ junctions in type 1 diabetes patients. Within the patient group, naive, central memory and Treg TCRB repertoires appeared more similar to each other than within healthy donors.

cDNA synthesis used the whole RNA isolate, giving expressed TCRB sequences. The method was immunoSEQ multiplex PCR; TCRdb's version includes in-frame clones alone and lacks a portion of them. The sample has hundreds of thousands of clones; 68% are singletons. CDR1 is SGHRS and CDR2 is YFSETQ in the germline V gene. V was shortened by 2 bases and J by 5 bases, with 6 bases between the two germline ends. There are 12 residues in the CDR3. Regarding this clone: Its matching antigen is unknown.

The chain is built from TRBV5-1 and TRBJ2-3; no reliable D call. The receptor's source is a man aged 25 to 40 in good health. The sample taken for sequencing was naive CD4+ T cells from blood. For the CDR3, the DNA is TGCGCCAGCAGCTTAAGGAAAGATACGCAGTATTTT. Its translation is CASSLRKDTQYF.